These 24 T cell receptor beta chains originate from one sample sequenced in a study of Ad26.COV2.S vaccination and SARS-CoV-2 variants. Described treatment: some 20 received Ad26.COV2.S at low or high dose, single or two shots; 5 received placebo; per-sample allocation not given. Material that was analyzed had been drawn on day 63 after the first vaccine or placebo injection. TCRdb's table, derived via immunoSEQ multiplex PCR, lists solely in-frame clones and lacks some. The sample consists of about 350,000 clones, about 87% of them appearing once. The material sequenced was peripheral blood, taken in a trial of Ad26.COV2.S vaccine versus placebo. Receptors were obtained from a person between 18 and 65 years old who received the Ad26.COV2.S COVID-19 vaccine or a placebo.

This clone occurred a few times. The chain recombines TRBV2 with TRBJ1-6; D possibly corresponds to TRBD1 (6 bases). V lost 9 bases and J lost 6, with 15 bases in between. There are 14 residues in the CDR3. In germline, CDR1 is SNHLY, CDR2 FYNNEI. The CDR3 loop is CASGSGTPNSPLHF. Written as DNA, the CDR3 is TGTGCCAGTGGCTCCGGGACACCTAATTCACCCCTCCACTTT.

This chain uses TRBV3-1 (or the pseudogene TRBV3-2) with TRBJ2-7; TRBD1 matches 7 bases. There are 14 residues in the CDR3. J was trimmed by 2 bases and V by 4 bases; bases with no gene match: 5. Germline assignment: CDR1 LGHDT and CDR2 YNNKEL (reference sequence). This chain's CDR3 is CASSPRQGPYEQYF. CDR3 DNA sequence: TGTGCCAGCAGCCCTCGACAGGGTCCCTACGAGCAGTACTTC.

This chain connects TRBV11-2 to TRBJ2-7; 7 bases are shared with TRBD1. J gave up 2 bases and V 1 base, and 5 bases lay outside the gene matches. The CDR3 extends over 15 amino acids. The V gene's germline CDR1 is SGHAT and CDR2 FQNNGV. CDR3: CASSLVGTAPYEQYF. The CDR3 DNA reads as TGTGCCAGCAGCTTAGTAGGGACAGCACCCTACGAGCAGTACTTC.

The chain joins TRBV12-5 to TRBJ1-2; D is uncertain. V dropped 2 bases and J dropped 6 bases, with 10 bases sitting between them. From germline, CDR1 is LGHNT and CDR2 FRNRAP. This CDR3 has 13 amino acids. The CDR3 nucleotides are TGTGCTAGTGGTTTGCGGGAGAAAAATGGCTACACCTTC. Its translation is CASGLREKNGYTF.

The CDR3 nucleotides are TGCGCCAGCAGCCAAGAGGAGGGGCTGAACTACGAGCAGTACTTC. Translating gives CASSQEEGLNYEQYF. The gene calls are TRBV4-3 and TRBJ2-7; tentatively, D is TRBD2 (6 bases). In germline, CDR1 is LGHNA, CDR2 YSLEER. Trimming pared 0 bases from V and 3 bases from J, leaving 12 bases between. The CDR3 sequence is 15 residues long.

The chain recombines TRBV7-9 with TRBJ2-5; D is ambiguous. The germline gives CDR1 SEHNR, CDR2 FQNEAQ (reference sequence). The CDR3 is 11 amino acids. V was pared by 2 bases and J by 3 bases, with 1 base between. This chain's CDR3 is CASSLKETQYF. The CDR3 coding sequence is TGTGCCAGCAGCTTAAAAGAGACCCAGTACTTC.

The chain employs TRBV7-9 and TRBJ1-3; 7 bases are a match to TRBD1. From germline, CDR1 is SEHNR and CDR2 FQNEAQ (reference sequence). The CDR3 loop spans 16 amino acids. Unmatched junction bases numbered 9, after V lost 3 bases and J lost 4 bases. The CDR3, as DNA: TGTGCCAGCAGCTTGCCGACAGGGCGTCTCGGAAACACCATATATTTT. Its translation: CASSLPTGRLGNTIYF.

J is TRBJ2-6 and V is TRBV7-9, with D unclear. Looked up from germline, CDR1 is SEHNR and CDR2 is FQNEAQ (reference sequence). The CDR3 runs to 19 residues. Trimming took 2 bases from V and 0 from J, leaving 17 bases between them. CDR3 loop: CASSLFGKTLGSGANVLTF. The CDR3 DNA reads TGTGCCAGCAGCTTATTTGGCAAGACTCTCGGCTCTGGGGCCAACGTCCTGACTTTC.

The genes are TRBV19 and TRBJ2-7; maybe TRBD2 (6 bases). The CDR3 totals 14 residues. Germline V CDR1 and CDR2: LNHDA, SQIVND (reference sequence). V dropped 6 bases and J dropped 0 bases, with 12 bases sitting between them. CDR3 region: CASRVTGGSYEQYF. The CDR3 region has the DNA TGTGCCAGTAGAGTAACCGGGGGCTCCTACGAGCAGTACTTC.

The chain employs TRBV7-8 and TRBJ1-5; the D is unclear. CDR1 and CDR2 from the germline V gene are SGHVS and FQNEAQ. The ends were cut back, 3 bases at V and 4 bases at J, with 7 bases in the middle. The CDR3 is 13 residues long. The CDR3 loop is CASSLDSNQPQHF. CDR3 bases: TGTGCCAGCAGCTTGGACTCGAATCAGCCCCAGCATTTT. Full variable domain (rest looked up from reference TRBV7-8 and TRBJ1-5): GAGVSQSPRYKVAKRGQDVALRCDPISGHVSLFWYQQALGQGPEFLTYFQNEAQLDKSGLPSDRFFAERPEGSVSTLKIQRTQQEDSAVYLCASSLDSNQPQHFGDGTRLSIL.

The chain is built from TRBV19 and TRBJ1-2; 8 bases are shared with TRBD1. Trimming removed 4 bases from V and 9 bases from J; junction bases left unmatched: 7. This CDR3 comprises 13 residues. Germline CDR1 and CDR2: LNHDA and SQIVND (reference sequence). In DNA, the CDR3 is TGTGCCAGTAGTACCTCCAGGACAGGGAGCTACACCTTC. It specifies CASSTSRTGSYTF.

The chain has TRBV19 and TRBJ1-1, with D perhaps matching TRBD1 (5 bases). The CDR3 is 11 residues long. Trimming removed 9 bases from V and 5 bases from J, with 10 bases in between. Germline V CDR1 and CDR2: LNHDA, SQIVND (reference sequence). The CDR3 here is CASMRGTEAFF. The CDR3 coding sequence is TGTGCCAGCATGCGGGGGACTGAAGCTTTCTTT.

This chain links TRBV5-1 with TRBJ2-6; D is perhaps TRBD1 (6 bases). This CDR3 region has 15 residues. V was trimmed by 4 bases and J by 2 bases, leaving 10 bases between them. Germline CDR1 is SGHRS and CDR2 is YFSETQ. In nucleotides, the CDR3 is TGCGCCAGCAGCGATCGACAGGCTGGGGCCAACGTCCTGACTTTC. It translates to CASSDRQAGANVLTF.

The J gene is TRBJ1-6, the V gene TRBV7-9; the match to TRBD1 covers 8 bases. Germline lookup yields CDR1 SEHNR and CDR2 FQNEAQ (reference sequence). The length of the CDR3 is 14 residues. The junction had 3 bases not matched to a gene; V was cut back by 1 base and J by 10 bases. CDR3 sequence: CASSLEQGVSPLHF. CDR3 sequence (DNA): TGTGCCAGCAGCTTAGAACAGGGGGTCTCACCCCTCCACTTT.

This clone showed up just once. The chain's CDR3 is CASSPIRQGVEAPSGNTIYF. CDR3 DNA sequence: TGTGCCAGCTCACCAATACGACAGGGAGTCGAAGCTCCGTCTGGAAACACCATATATTTT. The gene calls are TRBV18 and TRBJ1-3, with 7 bases identical to TRBD1. Germline CDR1 reads KGHSH; CDR2 reads LQKENI. This CDR3 has 20 amino acids. Trimming cost V 2 bases and J 1 base; bases outside gene matches: 17.

To note about this clone: Other DNA sequences in the same sample also yield this CDR3. The CDR3, as DNA: TGTGCCAGCAGCTTAGAAACAACTAATGAAAAACTGTTTTTT. Protein product: CASSLETTNEKLFF. The chain is built from TRBV7-8 and TRBJ1-4; no firm D call. V lost 1 base and J lost 0, with 3 bases in between. Germline-derived CDR1 and CDR2 are SGHVS and FQNEAQ. CDR3 size: 14 residues. Full variable domain (outside the CDR3, taken from reference TRBV7-8 and TRBJ1-4): GAGVSQSPRYKVAKRGQDVALRCDPISGHVSLFWYQQALGQGPEFLTYFQNEAQLDKSGLPSDRFFAERPEGSVSTLKIQRTQQEDSAVYLCASSLETTNEKLFFGSGTQLSVL.

The V call is TRBV9, the J call TRBJ1-1; D gene unclear. The CDR3 consists of 13 residues. The germline V and J ends were trimmed by 1 base and 7 bases, with 11 bases remaining between them. CDR1 and CDR2 (germline): SGDLS, YYNGEE. CDR3 bases: TGTGCCAGCAGCGTAAGTGAGCGGGGTGAAGCTTTCTTT. Translating it yields CASSVSERGEAFF.

On this clone itself: Other DNA sequences in this specimen translate into the identical CDR3. The chain employs TRBV7-2 and TRBJ1-1, with a possible D match to TRBD1 (6 bases). Trimming shortened V by 0 bases and J by 1 base, and 9 bases separated the two germline ends. Germline V CDR1 and CDR2: SGHTA, FQGNSA. The CDR3 is made up of 15 amino acids. The CDR3 spells CASSLAQGRNTEAFF. In DNA, the CDR3 is TGTGCCAGCAGCTTAGCACAGGGCCGGAACACTGAAGCTTTCTTT.

In DNA form, the CDR3 reads TGTGCCAGTAGTCTCCGAAACAGGGCCAAGGGCACCGGGGAGCTGTTTTTT. It translates to CASSLRNRAKGTGELFF. This chain uses TRBV19 with TRBJ2-2, with D perhaps matching TRBD1 (6 bases). Germline-derived CDR1 and CDR2 are LNHDA and SQIVND (reference sequence). V was pared by 5 bases and J by 4 bases, with 20 bases between. CDR3 length: 17 amino acids.

The rearrangement joins TRBV20-1 to TRBJ1-1; no clear D. Germline-derived CDR1 and CDR2 are DFQATT and SNEGSKA (reference sequence). The CDR3 spans 11 residues. V was shortened by 4 bases and J by 1 base, with 4 bases between the two germline ends. The CDR3 DNA is TGCAGTGCTATGGAGAACACTGAAGCTTTCTTT. Protein: CSAMENTEAFF.

This clone was observed once. The V gene is TRBV6-5, the J gene TRBJ1-2; 7 positions agree with TRBD1. The CDR3 is made up of 14 amino acids. After removal of 5 bases from V and 6 bases from J, the junction contained 9 bases not matched to a gene. Germline V gene sequence: CDR1 MNHEY, CDR2 SVGAGI. This CDR3 is CASSRGQTQNGYTF. The CDR3 region has the DNA TGTGCCAGCAGTAGGGGACAGACCCAAAATGGCTACACCTTC.

This clone has a count of ten or more. This sequence joins TRBV4-3 and TRBJ2-6; the match to TRBD1 covers 9 bases. From germline, CDR1 is LGHNA and CDR2 YSLEER. Trimming cost V 0 bases and J 1 base; bases outside gene matches: 4. CDR3 size: 18 residues. As DNA, the CDR3 is TGCGCCAGCAGCCAAGAAGAACAGGGGGCATCTGGGGCCAACGTCCTGACTTTC. Amino acid sequence: CASSQEEQGASGANVLTF.

The J gene is TRBJ2-5, the V gene TRBV5-6; 8 nucleotides line up with TRBD1. The CDR3 is 12 residues long. From germline, CDR1 is SGHDT and CDR2 YYEEEE. V was pared by 1 base and J by 12 bases, with 5 bases of the junction left unmatched. CDR3 DNA sequence: TGTGCCAGCAGCTTGTATGGGGGACAGGAGTACTTC. This encodes CASSLYGGQEYF.

This clone was detected only a few times. The V and J genes are TRBV7-3 and TRBJ2-2, with D possibly being TRBD1 (5 bases). Germline values: CDR1 SGHTA, CDR2 FQGTGA. The germline V and J ends were trimmed by 2 bases and 6 bases, with 16 bases remaining between them. This CDR3 spans 16 amino acids. The CDR3 region has the DNA TGTGCCAGCAGCTTATTTTCTGTAGGGGTTGCCGGGGAGCTGTTTTTT. Its translation is CASSLFSVGVAGELFF.